Presented here are 15 T cell receptor beta chains from one specimen sequenced in a study of CD8 T cells in ankylosing spondylitis. MiXCR, run by TCRdb on the 5' RACE reads, gives a single entry per CDR3 protein. This sample carries roughly 40,000 distinct CDR3 sequences, less than 3.5% of them seen once, and the ten largest clones take 4% to 5.5%. Sequencing was done on a sample of blood, either unsorted or a sorted T cell fraction (not recorded which). These receptors were obtained from a male donor with ankylosing spondylitis or in good health (not recorded which).

This clonotype was found many times. The chain carries TRBV9 and TRBJ2-3, with 7 nucleotides matching TRBD2. V lost 0 bases to trimming and J lost 6 bases; unmatched junction nucleotides: 13. CDR1 is SGDLS and CDR2 is YYNGEE in the germline V gene. The CDR3 loop spans 17 amino acids. CDR3 amino acids: CASSVALTAGVKDTQYF. As DNA, the CDR3 is TGTGCCAGCAGCGTAGCTTTGACCGCGGGAGTCAAGGATACGCAGTATTTT.

This clonotype has at least ten counts. The chain links TRBV9 to TRBJ1-2; maybe TRBD1 (5 bases). This CDR3 has 17 amino acids. The V gene's germline CDR1 is SGDLS and CDR2 YYNGEE. V was cut by 4 bases and J by 0 bases, with 19 bases left in between. The CDR3 sequence: CASSPLLRQNSNYGYTF. For the CDR3, the DNA is TGTGCCAGCAGCCCACTATTACGACAGAACTCTAACTATGGCTACACCTTC.

This clonotype turned up a few times. The chain recombines TRBV9 with TRBJ2-6; D is unresolved. Germline V gene data show CDR1 as SGDLS and CDR2 as YYNGEE. V was trimmed by 0 bases and J by 0 bases, leaving 4 bases between them. The CDR3 has 15 amino acids. The CDR3 spells CASSVDSSGANVLTF. In nucleotides, the CDR3 is TGTGCCAGCAGCGTAGACTCCTCTGGGGCCAACGTCCTGACTTTC.

This clonotype was picked up many times. This chain links TRBV9 with TRBJ2-2; 11 bases fit TRBD2. Per germline, CDR1 SGDLS and CDR2 YYNGEE. The CDR3 has 13 residues. The V gene end was trimmed by 3 bases and the J gene end by 11 bases; junction bases not matched to a gene: 3. The CDR3 spells CASSAGTSGELFF. CDR3 in DNA: TGTGCCAGCAGCGCCGGGACTAGCGGAGAGCTGTTTTTT.

This clonotype appeared many times. The rearrangement links TRBV21-1 to TRBJ2-7; the table gives TRBD1 as D, unverified against the DNA. TRBV21-1 is a known pseudogene. This CDR3 comprises 15 residues. In DNA form, the CDR3 reads TGTGCCAGCAGCAGGAACTGGGACAGGGGTAATGAGCAGTACTTC. This codes for CASSRNWDRGNEQYF.

This clonotype was observed at least ten times. The V gene is TRBV9, the J gene TRBJ2-7; no clear D. This CDR3 is built from 14 residues. Trimming shortened V by 0 bases and J by 2 bases, and 9 bases separated the two germline ends. CDR1 is SGDLS, CDR2 YYNGEE, per germline. DNA of the CDR3: TGTGCCAGCAGCGTAGCGATCCATGCCTACGAGCAGTACTTC. Amino acid sequence: CASSVAIHAYEQYF.

This clonotype was counted many times. For the CDR3, the DNA is TGTGCCAGCAGCTTCAACCCAGAACCCAACACCGGGGAGCTGTTTTTT. Its translation: CASSFNPEPNTGELFF. This chain joins TRBV9 and TRBJ2-2; D ambiguous. The CDR3 contains 16 residues. Germline V CDR1 and CDR2: SGDLS, YYNGEE. Trimming cost V 4 bases and J 2 bases, with 15 bases left between them.

The chain recombines TRBV9 with TRBJ2-7; 7 bases line up with TRBD2. The V gene's germline CDR1 is SGDLS and CDR2 YYNGEE. This CDR3 comprises 18 residues. V dropped 0 bases and J dropped 0; count of bases not matched to a gene: 12. CDR3 DNA sequence: TGTGCCAGCAGCGTAGGATTATCGGTCAGCGGGGCCTCCTACGAGCAGTACTTC. It yields the protein CASSVGLSVSGASYEQYF. The full variable domain, completed using reference TRBV9 and TRBJ2-7, is DSGVTQTPKHLITATGQRVTLRCSPRSGDLSVYWYQQSLDQGLQFLIQYYNGEERAKGNILERFSAQQFPDLHSELNLSSLELGDSALYFCASSVGLSVSGASYEQYFGPGTRLTVT.

This clonotype was counted ten times or more. V and J are TRBV9 and TRBJ1-6; maybe TRBD1 (5 bases). The CDR3 is 14 amino acids. Deletions cut 4 bases from V and 7 bases from J, with 12 bases between. Germline V CDR1 and CDR2: SGDLS, YYNGEE. The CDR3, as DNA: TGTGCCAGCAGCACAGGAGACGGGAATTCACCCCTCCACTTT. It yields the protein CASSTGDGNSPLHF.

This clonotype appeared many times. Its ends do not fully match the called genes, so a read error is possible. CDR3 DNA sequence: TGTGCCAGCAGTGGACCCACAGACGGGCAGCTCGACTTC. Its protein is CASSGPTDGQLDF. The chain has TRBV9 and TRBJ1-2; D unclear. The CDR3 has 13 amino acids. Germline lookup yields CDR1 SGDLS and CDR2 YYNGEE.

This clonotype was counted ten times or more. V gene TRBV9 combines with J gene TRBJ2-7; tentative D call: TRBD2 (5 bases). Trimming stripped 0 bases from V and 3 bases from J, with 10 bases between. The CDR3 contains 14 residues. Germline lookup yields CDR1 SGDLS and CDR2 YYNGEE. The CDR3 loop reads CASSVAPADYEQYF. As DNA, the CDR3 is TGTGCCAGCAGCGTAGCCCCAGCGGACTACGAGCAGTACTTC.

In its sample, this clonotype was seen many times. This rearrangement joins TRBV9 to TRBJ1-5; D unresolved. The CDR3 covers 14 residues. V was trimmed by 0 bases and J by 5 bases, leaving 9 bases between them. Per germline, CDR1 SGDLS and CDR2 YYNGEE. The CDR3 region has the DNA TGTGCCAGCAGCGTAGCCGGGTTGGATCAGCCCCAGCATTTT. This encodes CASSVAGLDQPQHF.

Ten or more counts support this clonotype. V gene TRBV9 combines with J gene TRBJ2-1; no clear D gene. CDR3 size: 11 residues. Trimming took 0 bases from V and 9 from J, leaving 4 bases between them. The germline gives CDR1 SGDLS, CDR2 YYNGEE. The CDR3 region has the DNA TGTGCCAGCAGCGTAGGTATTGAGCAGTTCTTC. Translation gives CASSVGIEQFF.

This clonotype was seen repeatedly, ten times or more. The J gene is TRBJ2-1, the V gene TRBV9, with a tentative D call TRBD1 (6 bases). This CDR3 is built from 17 residues. Germline CDR1 is SGDLS and CDR2 is YYNGEE. The V and J ends lost 2 bases and 6 bases respectively, with 21 bases between them. The CDR3 loop is CASSVTPGVQGGNEQFF. CDR3 coding DNA: TGTGCCAGCAGCGTTACCCCCGGGGTCCAAGGGGGCAATGAGCAGTTCTTC. The full variable domain, its missing parts supplied by reference TRBV9 and TRBJ2-1, is DSGVTQTPKHLITATGQRVTLRCSPRSGDLSVYWYQQSLDQGLQFLIQYYNGEERAKGNILERFSAQQFPDLHSELNLSSLELGDSALYFCASSVTPGVQGGNEQFFGPGTRLTVL.

In this sample, this clonotype turned up many times. The chain joins TRBV9 to TRBJ1-5, with TRBD1 identical over 9 bases. CDR3 length: 14 amino acids. CDR1 SGDLS and CDR2 YYNGEE come from the germline V gene. With V trimmed by 3 bases and J by 7 bases, 5 bases remained unmatched. The CDR3 here is CASSGTGVGQPQHF. The CDR3, as DNA: TGTGCCAGCAGCGGGACAGGGGTGGGACAGCCCCAGCATTTT.